This T cell receptor (beta chain) stems from a study of cytomegalovirus exposure and HLA in healthy donors. Study-wide findings and caveats: Across donors, most TCRs were seen rarely, yet some public ones were widespread. Near-uniform donor sequencing depth was presumed by presence/absence analyses. Associated with HLA alleles at 0.05 false discovery rate in a later analysis were 16,951 TCR beta sequences.

The CDR3 contains 16 residues. Germline V CDR1 and CDR2: SEHNR, FQNEAQ (reference sequence). V was cut by 1 base and J by 3 bases, with 12 bases left in between. This clone was observed a handful of times. Its target is not known. With 60 Vbeta and 13 Jbeta primers, the PCR was carried out. TCRdb's copy holds only in-frame clones and misses some; the assay was immunoSEQ multiplex PCR. The sample includes about 120,000 clones, approximately 17% of them seen just once. The chain couples TRBV7-9 to TRBJ2-2; D unclear. Sequencing used PBMCs. This sequence originates from a female donor in good health and CMV-seropositive. CDR3 in DNA: TGTGCCAGCAGCTTAGGGCCTAGACGGTACACCGGGGAGCTGTTTTTT. It is translated as CASSLGPRRYTGELFF.